A selection of T cell receptor beta chains follows, all from one sample in a study of PD-1 blockade in classical Hodgkin lymphoma. Assay: immunoSEQ multiplex PCR; the TCRdb copy retains only in-frame clones and omits some. The data contain more than 10,000 clones, 80% to 90% of them singletons. The material was peripheral blood mononuclear cells (PBMCs), obtained at baseline. The receptors stem from a human donor with classical Hodgkin lymphoma. Both conserved end residues are part of each CDR3. D genes are given only for firm matches. Clone size is given for some rows only: seen once, a few or many times, or a class if the clone is expanded.

>NA|TRBJ2-1|few|TRBV6-1
TGTGCCAGCAGTGAAGAATATTTCGCCTACAATGAGCAGTTCTTC
CASSEEYFAYNEQFF
>NA|TRBJ2-1|NA|TRBV29-1
TGCAGCGTTGAAAGGGGTGTCAATGAGCAGTTCTTC
CSVERGVNEQFF
>NA|TRBJ2-2|medium-sized|TRBV6-4
TGTGCCAGCAGTGCCGGGGAAATGACCGGGGAGCTGTTTTTT
CASSAGEMTGELFF
>NA|TRBJ1-2|NA|TRBV11-3
TGTGCCAGCAGCTTGGATCAGGTTTACACCTTC
CASSLDQVYTF
>TRBD1|TRBJ2-7|NA|TRBV4-1
TGCGCCAGCAGCACGGAGGGGACAGGATACTACGAGCAGTACTTC
CASSTEGTGYYEQYF
>NA|TRBJ2-1|NA|TRBV28
TGTGCCACCGCCCCCCCTCAAAGGGGCCTCGGTGAGCAGTTCTTC
CATAPPQRGLGEQFF
>NA|TRBJ2-3|NA|TRBV30
TGTGCCTGGAGTGGGAACCCCGGGGTGCAGTATTTT
CAWSGNPGVQYF
>TRBD1|TRBJ1-4|NA|TRBV4-2
TGTGCCAGCAGCCGAGAGGGACAGGGAGTGGAAGAAAAACTGTTTTTT
CASSREGQGVEEKLFF
>TRBD1|TRBJ1-2|once|TRBV4-1
TGCGCCAGCAGCCAAGCGCAGGGGGCGTCTGGCTACACCTTC
CASSQAQGASGYTF
>TRBD2|TRBJ2-1|NA|TRBV19
TGTGCCAGCCAGCTAGCGGCCTCCTACAATGAGCAGTTCTTC
CASQLAASYNEQFF
>NA|TRBJ1-5|once|TRBV5-1
TGCGCCAGCAGCTTGGGAGGTAGCAATCAGCCCCAGCATTTT
CASSLGGSNQPQHF
>NA|TRBJ1-1|few|TRBV19
TGTGCCAGTAGTGCCTCGAGCTTTAGAGCTGAAGCTTTCTTT
CASSASSFRAEAFF